This T cell receptor beta chain originates from a study of blood T cells in healthy people across ages. Findings and caveats of the study: Those diversity estimates obtained from one million T cells were thought to be underestimates.

Next came a second PCR, run for about 6 to 11 cycles, which used a sample-barcoded 5' primer along with a J-beta primer mix. Template switching added a 12-random-nucleotide identifier to every cDNA molecule. The yield of each sample was at least 3 million CDR3-containing paired-end reads. TCRdb reprocessed the 5' RACE reads via MiXCR and lists one record per CDR3 protein. The sample lists over a million distinct CDR3 sequences; 42% were seen once. The CDR3 extends over 17 amino acids. Looked up from germline, CDR1 is LGHNA and CDR2 is YNFKEQ. Losses at the gene ends were 0 bases for V and 6 bases for J; bases not matched to a gene: 8. Worth noting for this clonotype: What it recognizes is unknown.

Staff drew approximately 9.1 milliliters of peripheral blood from each donor. The chain carries TRBV4-2 and TRBJ1-5, with 10 bases fitting TRBD1. Sequencing was performed on blood. This receptor was taken from a woman between 18 and 29 years old in good health. The CDR3 region is CASSQDGDRGISQPQHF. The DNA for the CDR3 is TGTGCCAGCAGCCAAGATGGGGACAGGGGAATCAGTCAGCCCCAGCATTTT.